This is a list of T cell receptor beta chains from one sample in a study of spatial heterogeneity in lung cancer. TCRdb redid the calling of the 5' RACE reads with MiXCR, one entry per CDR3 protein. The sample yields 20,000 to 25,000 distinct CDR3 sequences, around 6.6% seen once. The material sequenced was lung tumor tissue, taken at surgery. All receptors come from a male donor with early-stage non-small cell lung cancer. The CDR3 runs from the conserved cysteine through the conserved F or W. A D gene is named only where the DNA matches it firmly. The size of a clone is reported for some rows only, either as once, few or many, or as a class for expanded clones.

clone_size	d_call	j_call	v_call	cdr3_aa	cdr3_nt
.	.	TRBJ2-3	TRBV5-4	CASSSRESRNTQYF	TGTGCCAGCAGCTCCCGGGAGTCCAGGAATACGCAGTATTTT
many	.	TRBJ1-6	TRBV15	CATSGNYNSPLHF	TGTGCCACCAGCGGCAACTATAATTCACCCCTCCACTTT
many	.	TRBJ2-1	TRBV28	CASSLPRDPNEQFF	TGTGCCAGCAGTTTACCCCGGGACCCCAATGAGCAGTTCTTC
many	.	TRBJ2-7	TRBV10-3	CAIRAGPSTNEQYF	TGTGCCATCAGGGCGGGACCGAGCACCAACGAGCAGTACTTC
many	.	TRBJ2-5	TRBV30	CARSLGEETQYF	TGTGCCCGGAGTTTAGGGGAAGAGACCCAGTACTTC
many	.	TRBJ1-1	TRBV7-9	CASSLAPRTEAFF	TGTGCCAGCAGCTTAGCCCCCAGGACTGAAGCTTTCTTT
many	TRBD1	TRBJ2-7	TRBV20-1	CSARTKTGTGRVHEQYF	TGCAGTGCTCGGACGAAAACCGGGACAGGGAGGGTGCACGAGCAGTACTTC
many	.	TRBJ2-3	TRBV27	CASSKYQSTDTQYF	TGTGCCAGCAGTAAGTACCAGAGCACAGATACGCAGTATTTT
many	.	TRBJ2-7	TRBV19	CASSRDRRYEQYF	TGTGCCAGTAGTAGGGACCGGCGCTACGAGCAGTACTTC
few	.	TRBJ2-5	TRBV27	CASSLGWQETQYF	TGTGCCAGCAGTTTAGGATGGCAAGAGACCCAGTACTTC
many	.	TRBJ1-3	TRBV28	CASSFLSGKGMNTIYF	TGTGCCAGCAGTTTCCTCTCGGGGAAGGGAATGAACACCATATATTTT
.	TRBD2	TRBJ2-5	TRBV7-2	CASSLGGLAQETQYF	TGTGCCAGCAGCTTAGGAGGACTAGCCCAAGAGACCCAGTACTTC
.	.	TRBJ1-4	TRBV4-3	CASSPGENSANEKLFF	TGCGCCAGCAGCCCAGGCGAGAACTCTGCTAATGAAAAACTGTTTTTT
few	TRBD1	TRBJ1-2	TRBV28	CASSSRQGRTYGYTF	TGTGCCAGCAGTTCTCGACAGGGTCGTACCTATGGCTACACCTTC
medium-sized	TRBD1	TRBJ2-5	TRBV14	CASSQVWGQGPDKETQYF	TGTGCCAGCAGCCAAGTCTGGGGACAGGGGCCGGATAAAGAGACCCAGTACTTC
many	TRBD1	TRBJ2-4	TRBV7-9	CASGLATGKEYF	TGTGCCAGCGGCTTAGCGACAGGGAAGGAGTACTTC
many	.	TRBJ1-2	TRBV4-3	CASSQAGRGRNYGYTF	TGCGCCAGCAGCCAAGCTGGGCGGGGTCGTAACTATGGCTACACCTTC